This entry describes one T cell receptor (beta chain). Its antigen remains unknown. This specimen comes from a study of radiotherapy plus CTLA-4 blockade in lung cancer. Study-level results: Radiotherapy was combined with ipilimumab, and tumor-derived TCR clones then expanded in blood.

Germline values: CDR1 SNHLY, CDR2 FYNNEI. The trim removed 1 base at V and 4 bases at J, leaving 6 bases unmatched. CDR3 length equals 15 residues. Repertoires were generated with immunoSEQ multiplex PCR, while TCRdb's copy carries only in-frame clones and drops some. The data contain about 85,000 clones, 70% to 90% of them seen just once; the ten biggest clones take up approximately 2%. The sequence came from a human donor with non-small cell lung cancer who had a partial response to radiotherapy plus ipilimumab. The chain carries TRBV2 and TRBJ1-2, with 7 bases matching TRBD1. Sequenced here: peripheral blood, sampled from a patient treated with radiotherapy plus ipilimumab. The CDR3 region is CASSEGVGTVYGYTF. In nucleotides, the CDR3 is TGTGCCAGCAGTGAAGGAGTTGGGACAGTCTATGGCTACACCTTC.